This T cell receptor (beta chain) was captured in a study of OX40 agonist ivuxolimab in advanced cancers. About the study: Partial responses were achieved by three patients, one with hepatocellular carcinoma and two with cutaneous melanoma. Whole-study findings and limits: Averaging showed that CD8+ T cells had more expanded clones than CD4+ did.

Only in-frame clones appear in the TCRdb table, and some are missing; sequencing was by immunoSEQ multiplex PCR. The sample gives around 26,000 clones, around 86% of which show up once; 48% is in the top ten. V was pared by 6 bases and J by 4 bases, with 4 bases of the junction left unmatched. Germline assignment: CDR1 MNHEY and CDR2 SMNVEV (reference sequence). The CDR3 has 13 amino acids. This clone was detected a few times. Antigen specificity is unknown. V and J are TRBV27 and TRBJ1-1, with TRBD1 matching 8 bases. Here the sequenced sample was CD4+ or CD8+ T cells sorted from blood, taken in a trial of the OX40 agonist ivuxolimab. The sequence was obtained from an adult with an advanced solid tumor such as melanoma, head and neck, liver or kidney cancer. Here the CDR3 reads CASRLTGVTEAFF. CDR3 sequence (DNA): TGTGCCAGCAGGCTGACAGGGGTCACTGAAGCTTTCTTT.